The 25 T cell receptor beta chains reported below all come from one sample, sequenced in a study of lymphopenia after photon versus proton radiotherapy. Repertoires were generated with immunoSEQ multiplex PCR, while TCRdb's copy carries only in-frame clones and drops some. This sample has tens of thousands of clones, with roughly 94% found just once. Sequenced here: peripheral blood, sampled from a patient treated with photon-based radiotherapy. Receptors were obtained from a woman aged 50 to 60 with cholangiocarcinoma.

The V call is TRBV4-3, the J call TRBJ1-4, with no clear D. CDR1 and CDR2 from the germline V gene are LGHNA and YSLEER. CDR3 length equals 16 residues. Trimming left V 0 bases short and J 4 bases short, with 12 bases between. The CDR3 here is CASSQDKAGSNEKLFF. The CDR3 DNA reads as TGCGCCAGCAGCCAAGATAAAGCGGGGAGTAATGAAAAACTGTTTTTT.

This rearrangement joins TRBV5-6 to TRBJ2-6, with D perhaps TRBD1 (6 bases). Germline V CDR1 and CDR2: SGHDT, YYEEEE. V dropped 10 bases and J dropped 0 bases, with 14 bases sitting between them. This CDR3 spans 15 amino acids. The CDR3 sequence: CASGQGSSGANVLTF. The DNA for the CDR3 is TGTGCCTCGGGGCAGGGGAGCTCTGGGGCCAACGTCCTGACTTTC.

The chain employs TRBV18 and TRBJ2-2; D remains ambiguous. V lost 2 bases and J lost 4, with 2 bases in between. The CDR3 covers 12 residues. Germline-derived CDR1 and CDR2 are KGHSH and LQKENI. The CDR3 is CASSPFTGELFF. CDR3 nucleotide sequence: TGTGCCAGCTCACCATTCACCGGGGAGCTGTTTTTT.

V usage is TRBV27 and J usage is TRBJ2-7, with D uncertain. This CDR3 is 13 amino acids long. CDR1 MNHEY and CDR2 SMNVEV come from the germline V gene (reference sequence). Trimming took 5 bases from V and 1 from J, leaving 9 bases between them. CDR3 region: CASSLHRSYEQYF. The CDR3 nucleotides read TGTGCCAGCAGTCTCCACAGATCCTACGAGCAGTACTTC.

This clone is a singleton in its sample. The V call is TRBV14, the J call TRBJ1-2; 7 nucleotides agree with TRBD1. CDR3 length equals 12 residues. V lost 4 bases and J lost 4; bases outside the gene matches: 0. Germline CDR1 and CDR2: SGHDN and FVKESK. CDR3 nucleotides: TGTGCCAGCAGCCCAGGGGGCTATGGCTACACCTTC. Protein: CASSPGGYGYTF.

The V call is TRBV19, the J call TRBJ1-1; TRBD1 matches 8 bases. This CDR3 has 16 amino acids. Losses at the gene ends were 5 bases for V and 0 bases for J; bases not matched to a gene: 8. The V gene's germline CDR1 is LNHDA and CDR2 SQIVND (reference sequence). CDR3 protein: CASSLRDRRMNTEAFF. CDR3 coding DNA: TGTGCCAGTAGTCTCCGGGACAGGAGGATGAACACTGAAGCTTTCTTT.

CDR3 sequence reads: CASSELRRGSGNTIYF. The CDR3 DNA sequence: TGTGCCAGCAGTGAACTTAGGAGGGGCTCTGGAAACACCATATATTTT. The chain links TRBV6-1 to TRBJ1-3; tentatively, D is TRBD1 (5 bases). V was clipped by 2 bases and J by 0 bases, with 11 bases between them. CDR3 length: 16 amino acids. Germline loops: CDR1 MNHNS, CDR2 SASEGT.

The CDR3 region is CASSSAFDSLAGAGELFF. The CDR3 coding sequence is TGTGCCAGCAGCTCGGCTTTCGACTCTCTCGCTGGGGCCGGGGAGCTGTTTTTT. V and J are TRBV5-4 and TRBJ2-2; D unresolved. Germline V CDR1 and CDR2: SGHNT, YYREEE (reference sequence). Trimming took 3 bases from V and 6 from J, leaving 24 bases between them. The CDR3 has 18 amino acids.

This chain links TRBV12-5 with TRBJ2-1; 11 bases are a match to TRBD2. Germline V gene sequence: CDR1 LGHNT, CDR2 FRNRAP. The CDR3 is 15 amino acids. V lost 6 bases to trimming and J lost 3 bases; unmatched junction nucleotides: 4. CDR3 DNA sequence: TGTGCTAGTGGGGTGGGACTAGCGGTCTACAATGAGCAGTTCTTC. It is translated as CASGVGLAVYNEQFF.

The chain employs TRBV2 and TRBJ2-6; D not certain. The CDR3 totals 15 residues. Trimming took 4 bases from V and 0 from J, leaving 7 bases between them. CDR1 and CDR2 from the germline V gene are SNHLY and FYNNEI. This chain's CDR3 is CASSGGLSGANVLTF. DNA of the CDR3: TGTGCCAGCAGTGGTGGGCTCTCTGGGGCCAACGTCCTGACTTTC.

The genes are TRBV7-2 and TRBJ1-2; weak D call: TRBD1 (5 bases). The CDR3 extends over 15 amino acids. V lost 5 bases, J lost 4 bases, and 17 bases lay in between. Germline CDR1 and CDR2: SGHTA and FQGNSA. This chain's CDR3 is CASSLNSGGPYGYTF. CDR3 coding DNA: TGTGCCAGCAGCCTGAATTCGGGGGGACCCTATGGCTACACCTTC.

The chain carries TRBV6-5 and TRBJ1-2, with D unclear. CDR1 is MNHEY and CDR2 is SVGAGI in the germline V gene. There are 12 residues in the CDR3. The CDR3 nucleotides read TGTGTCTGCTTTAGGGCCCTCTATGGCTACACCTTC. This encodes CVCFRALYGYTF.

V and J are TRBV7-2 and TRBJ2-7; no reliable D call. The CDR3 length is 17 residues. V lost 1 base to trimming and J lost 0 bases, with 16 bases between them. Per germline, CDR1 SGHTA and CDR2 FQGNSA. CDR3 sequence reads: CASSLEWGTLSSYEQYF. CDR3 nucleotide sequence: TGTGCCAGCAGCTTAGAATGGGGAACGTTGAGCTCCTACGAGCAGTACTTC.

The J gene is TRBJ2-1, the V gene TRBV30, with D possibly being TRBD1 (6 bases). CDR1 and CDR2 (germline): GTSNPN, SVGIG (reference sequence). The ends were cut back, 3 bases at V and 8 bases at J, with 14 bases in the middle. This CDR3 region has 13 residues. CDR3 sequence: CAWSGGGPHEQFF. CDR3 DNA: TGTGCCTGGAGCGGTGGGGGCCCCCATGAGCAGTTCTTC.

The V call is TRBV5-6, the J call TRBJ1-5; 7 nucleotides line up with TRBD1. The germline gives CDR1 SGHDT, CDR2 YYEEEE. The CDR3 is made up of 14 amino acids. V trimming: 3 bases; J trimming: 5 bases; junction bases outside the gene matches: 5. CDR3 nucleotides: TGTGCCAGCAGCTCGCTCCAGGGGGATCAGCCCCAGCATTTT. Its translation: CASSSLQGDQPQHF.

This clone was observed once. The V and J genes are TRBV18 and TRBJ1-4; D gene unclear. V dropped 0 bases and J dropped 8 bases, with 13 bases sitting between them. From germline, CDR1 is KGHSH and CDR2 LQKENI. The CDR3 loop spans 15 amino acids. DNA of the CDR3: TGTGCCAGCTCACCACCTTCTTTCGGTCGCGAAAAACTGTTTTTT. This gives the protein CASSPPSFGREKLFF.

The J gene is TRBJ2-2, the V gene TRBV14; no definite D call. Germline CDR1 SGHDN, CDR2 FVKESK. The CDR3 runs 12 residues. V lost 4 bases and J lost 6, with 6 bases in between. CDR3 sequence: CASSPLSGELFF. Here the CDR3 DNA reads TGTGCCAGCAGCCCCCTCTCCGGGGAGCTGTTTTTT.

The V and J genes are TRBV7-9 and TRBJ1-6; possible D gene TRBD1, 5 bases. Germline loops: CDR1 SEHNR, CDR2 FQNEAQ (reference sequence). V was trimmed by 3 bases and J by 9 bases, leaving 12 bases between them. This CDR3 comprises 14 residues. This CDR3 reads CASSFSRVLSPLHF. CDR3 DNA: TGTGCCAGCAGCTTTAGCAGGGTGCTTTCACCCCTCCACTTT.

Worth noting for this clone: Other DNA sequences in this specimen translate into the identical CDR3. The chain uses TRBV7-8 and TRBJ1-2; perhaps TRBD1 as D (5 bases). V lost 0 bases, J lost 8 bases, and 22 bases lay in between. Germline CDR1 reads SGHVS; CDR2 reads FQNEAQ. The length of the CDR3 is 17 residues. This CDR3 reads CASSLAREGSPFRGYTF. The CDR3 nucleotides read TGTGCCAGCAGCTTAGCGCGAGAGGGGTCCCCTTTTAGGGGCTACACCTTC.

The genes are TRBV6-6 and TRBJ1-4; D might be TRBD1 (6 bases). The germline CDR1 and CDR2 sequences are MNHNY and SVGAGI (reference sequence). V lost 8 bases, J lost 5 bases, and 18 bases lay in between. The CDR3 is 15 amino acids. CDR3 sequence: CASGAGANTNEKLFF. CDR3 DNA: TGTGCCAGCGGGGCAGGGGCAAACACAAATGAAAAACTGTTTTTT.

This rearrangement joins TRBV4-1 to TRBJ2-7, with D uncertain. Trimming left V 4 bases short and J 3 bases short, with 16 bases between. Germline CDR1 MGHRA, CDR2 YSYEKL. The CDR3 totals 15 residues. The CDR3 sequence is CASSPLAESDYEQYF. CDR3 nucleotides: TGCGCCAGCAGCCCATTAGCCGAGTCCGACTACGAGCAGTACTTC.

The chain couples TRBV4-1 to TRBJ1-1; TRBD1 aligns across 11 bases. The CDR3 is made up of 18 amino acids. CDR1 MGHRA and CDR2 YSYEKL come from the germline V gene. The junction had 12 bases not matched to a gene; V was cut back by 5 bases and J by 1 base. CDR3 bases: TGCGCCAGCAGCTTTCGGACAGGGGGCGGGGGGACGAACACTGAAGCTTTCTTT. It translates to CASSFRTGGGGTNTEAFF.

This clone was observed a handful of times. The rearrangement joins TRBV5-1 to TRBJ2-3; 8 bases are a match to TRBD2. V lost 6 bases and J lost 1; bases outside the gene matches: 10. The CDR3 covers 16 residues. Germline values: CDR1 SGHRS, CDR2 YFSETQ. The CDR3 loop is CASTPRISGGTDTQYF. CDR3 in DNA: TGCGCCAGCACCCCTCGGATTAGCGGGGGCACAGATACGCAGTATTTT. Full variable domain (remainder filled in from reference TRBV5-1 and TRBJ2-3): KAGVTQTPRYLIKTRGQQVTLSCSPISGHRSVSWYQQTPGQGLQFLFEYFSETQRNKGNFPGRFSGRQFSNSRSEMNVSTLELGDSALYLCASTPRISGGTDTQYFGPGTRLTVL.

The V call is TRBV7-9, the J call TRBJ1-1; D might be TRBD1 (5 bases). Germline V gives CDR1 SEHNR, CDR2 FQNEAQ (reference sequence). V lost 6 bases to trimming and J lost 1 base, with 9 bases between them. The CDR3 runs to 13 residues. The CDR3 coding sequence is TGTGCCAGCAGATTTGGACAGAACACTGAAGCTTTCTTT. Translation: CASRFGQNTEAFF. The variable domain in full, with the rest retrieved from reference TRBV7-9 and TRBJ1-1, is DTGVSQNPRHKITKRGQNVTFRCDPISEHNRLYWYRQTLGQGPEFLTYFQNEAQLEKSRLLSDRFSAERPKGSFSTLEIQRTEQGDSAMYLCASRFGQNTEAFFGQGTRLTVV.

The chain joins TRBV2 to TRBJ1-5; 8 bases match TRBD1. Germline V gene data show CDR1 as SNHLY and CDR2 as FYNNEI. V was pared by 6 bases and J by 4 bases, with 8 bases of the junction left unmatched. This CDR3 contains 15 residues. The CDR3 DNA is TGTGCCAGCAGCTGGGGACAGGAGACAAATCAGCCCCAGCATTTT. Protein product: CASSWGQETNQPQHF. The full variable domain, completed using reference TRBV2 and TRBJ1-5, is EPEVTQTPSHQVTQMGQEVILRCVPISNHLYFYWYRQILGQKVEFLVSFYNNEISEKSEIFDDQFSVERPDGSNFTLKIRSTKLEDSAMYFCASSWGQETNQPQHFGDGTRLSIL.